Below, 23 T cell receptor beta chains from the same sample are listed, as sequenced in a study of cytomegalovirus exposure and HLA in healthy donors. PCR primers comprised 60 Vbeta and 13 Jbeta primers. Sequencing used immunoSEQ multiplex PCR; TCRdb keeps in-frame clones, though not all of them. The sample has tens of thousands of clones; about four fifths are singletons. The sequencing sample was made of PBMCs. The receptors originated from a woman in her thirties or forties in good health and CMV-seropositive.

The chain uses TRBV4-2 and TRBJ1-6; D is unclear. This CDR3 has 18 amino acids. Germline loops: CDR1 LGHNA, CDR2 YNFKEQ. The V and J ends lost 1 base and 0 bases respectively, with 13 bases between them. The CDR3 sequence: CASSQASAGNSYNSPLHF. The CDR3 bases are TGTGCCAGCAGCCAAGCGTCGGCGGGAAACTCCTATAATTCACCCCTCCACTTT.

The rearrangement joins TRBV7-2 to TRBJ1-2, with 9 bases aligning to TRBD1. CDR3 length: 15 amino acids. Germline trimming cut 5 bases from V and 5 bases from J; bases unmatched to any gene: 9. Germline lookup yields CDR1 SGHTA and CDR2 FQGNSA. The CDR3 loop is CASSPRTGDDYGYTF. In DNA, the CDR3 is TGTGCCAGCAGCCCGCGGACAGGGGACGATTATGGCTACACCTTC.

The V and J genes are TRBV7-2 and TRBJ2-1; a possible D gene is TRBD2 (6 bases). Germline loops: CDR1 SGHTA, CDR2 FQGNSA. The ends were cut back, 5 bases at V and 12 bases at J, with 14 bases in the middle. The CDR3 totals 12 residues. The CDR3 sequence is CASSPGLPTQFF. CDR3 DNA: TGTGCCAGCAGCCCGGGACTCCCAACGCAGTTCTTC. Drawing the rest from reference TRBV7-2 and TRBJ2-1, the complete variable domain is GAGVSQSPSNKVTEKGKDVELRCDPISGHTALYWYRQSLGQGLEFLIYFQGNSAPDKSGLPSDRFSAERTGGSVSTLTIQRTQQEDSAVYLCASSPGLPTQFFGPGTRLTVL.

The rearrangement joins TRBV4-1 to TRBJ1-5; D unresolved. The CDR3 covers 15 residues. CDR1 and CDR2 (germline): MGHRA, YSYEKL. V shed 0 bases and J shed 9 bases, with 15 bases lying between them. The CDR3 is CASSQDGATDWPQHF. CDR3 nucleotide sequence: TGCGCCAGCAGCCAAGATGGAGCGACCGATTGGCCCCAGCATTTT.

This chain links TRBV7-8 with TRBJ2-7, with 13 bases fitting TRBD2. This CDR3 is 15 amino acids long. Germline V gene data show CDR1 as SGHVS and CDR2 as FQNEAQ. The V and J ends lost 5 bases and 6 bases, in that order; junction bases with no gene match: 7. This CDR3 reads CASSPGLAGQGEQYF. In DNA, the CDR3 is TGTGCCAGCAGCCCGGGACTAGCGGGACAGGGCGAGCAGTACTTC.

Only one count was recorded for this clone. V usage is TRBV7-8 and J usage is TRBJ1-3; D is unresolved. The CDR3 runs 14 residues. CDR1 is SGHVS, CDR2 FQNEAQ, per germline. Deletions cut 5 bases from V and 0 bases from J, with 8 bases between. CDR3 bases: TGTGCCAGCAGCCCGACTAACTCTGGAAACACCATATATTTT. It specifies CASSPTNSGNTIYF.

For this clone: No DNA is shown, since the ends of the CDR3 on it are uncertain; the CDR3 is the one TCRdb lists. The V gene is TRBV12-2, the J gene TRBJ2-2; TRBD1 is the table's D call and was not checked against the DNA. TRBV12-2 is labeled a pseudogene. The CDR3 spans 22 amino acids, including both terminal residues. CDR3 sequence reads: CASLSRACWGTGTGEDTGELFF.

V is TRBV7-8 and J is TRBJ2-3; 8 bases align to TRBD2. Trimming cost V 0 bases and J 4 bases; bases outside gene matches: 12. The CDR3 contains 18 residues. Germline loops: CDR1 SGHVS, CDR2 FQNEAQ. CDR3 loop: CASSLALSAGGKSDTQYF. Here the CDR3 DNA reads TGTGCCAGCAGCTTAGCGCTAAGTGCGGGGGGAAAGTCAGATACGCAGTATTTT.

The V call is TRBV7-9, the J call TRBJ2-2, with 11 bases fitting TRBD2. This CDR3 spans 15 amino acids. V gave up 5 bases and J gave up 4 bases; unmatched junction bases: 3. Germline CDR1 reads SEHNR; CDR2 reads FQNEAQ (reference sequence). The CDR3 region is CASSQLAGATGELFF. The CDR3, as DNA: TGTGCCAGCAGCCAACTAGCGGGGGCCACCGGGGAGCTGTTTTTT.

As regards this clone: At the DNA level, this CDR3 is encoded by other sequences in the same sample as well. CDR3 region: CASNLGPGGKLFF. The CDR3 DNA sequence: TGTGCCAGCAACCTTGGACCGGGAGGAAAACTGTTTTTT. The chain is built from TRBV7-9 and TRBJ1-4; D unresolved. In germline, CDR1 is SEHNR, CDR2 FQNEAQ (reference sequence). CDR3 length: 13 amino acids. Trimming shortened V by 7 bases and J by 10 bases, and 16 bases separated the two germline ends.

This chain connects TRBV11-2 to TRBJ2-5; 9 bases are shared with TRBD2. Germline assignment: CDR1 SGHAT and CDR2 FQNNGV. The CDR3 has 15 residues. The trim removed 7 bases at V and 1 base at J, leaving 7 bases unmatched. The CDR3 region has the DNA TGTGCCAGCACTCTAGCGGGATTCCTCCAAGAGACCCAGTACTTC. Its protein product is CASTLAGFLQETQYF.

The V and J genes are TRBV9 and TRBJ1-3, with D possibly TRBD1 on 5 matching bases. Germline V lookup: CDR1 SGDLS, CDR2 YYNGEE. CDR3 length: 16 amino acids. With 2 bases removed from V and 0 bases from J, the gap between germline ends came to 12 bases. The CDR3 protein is CASSVAEGPSGNTIYF. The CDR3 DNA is TGTGCCAGCAGCGTTGCGGAGGGACCCTCTGGAAACACCATATATTTT.

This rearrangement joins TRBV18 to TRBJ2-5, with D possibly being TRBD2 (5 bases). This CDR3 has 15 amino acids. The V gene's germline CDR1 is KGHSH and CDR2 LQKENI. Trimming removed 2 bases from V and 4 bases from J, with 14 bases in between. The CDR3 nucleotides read TGTGCCAGCTCACCAGTTGGGGTTGGAGGAGAGACCCAGTACTTC. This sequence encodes CASSPVGVGGETQYF.

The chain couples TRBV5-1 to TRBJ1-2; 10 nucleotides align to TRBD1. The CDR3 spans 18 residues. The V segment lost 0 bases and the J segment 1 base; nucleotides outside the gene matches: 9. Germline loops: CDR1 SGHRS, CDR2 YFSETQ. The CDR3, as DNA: TGCGCCAGCAGCTTGGAAAGGGGCGGACAGGGGGTTAACTATGGCTACACCTTC. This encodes CASSLERGGQGVNYGYTF.

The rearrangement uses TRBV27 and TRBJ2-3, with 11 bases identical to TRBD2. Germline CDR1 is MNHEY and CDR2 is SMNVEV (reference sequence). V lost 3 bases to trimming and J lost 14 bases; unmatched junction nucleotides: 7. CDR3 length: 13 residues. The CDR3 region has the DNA TGTGCCAGCAGTTTTGCCGCAGGACTAGCGGGGTATTTT. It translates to CASSFAAGLAGYF.

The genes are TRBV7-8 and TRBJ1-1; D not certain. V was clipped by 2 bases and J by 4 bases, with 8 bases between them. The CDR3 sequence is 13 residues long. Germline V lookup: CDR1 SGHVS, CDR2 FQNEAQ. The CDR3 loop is CASSLRVGTEAFF. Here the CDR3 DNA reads TGTGCCAGCAGCTTACGGGTGGGCACTGAAGCTTTCTTT.

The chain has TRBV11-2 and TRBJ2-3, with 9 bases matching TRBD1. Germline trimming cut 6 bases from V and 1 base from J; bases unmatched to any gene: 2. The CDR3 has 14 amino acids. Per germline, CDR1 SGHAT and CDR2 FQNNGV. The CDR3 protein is CASSWTGGTDTQYF. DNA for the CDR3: TGTGCCAGCAGTTGGACAGGGGGCACAGATACGCAGTATTTT.

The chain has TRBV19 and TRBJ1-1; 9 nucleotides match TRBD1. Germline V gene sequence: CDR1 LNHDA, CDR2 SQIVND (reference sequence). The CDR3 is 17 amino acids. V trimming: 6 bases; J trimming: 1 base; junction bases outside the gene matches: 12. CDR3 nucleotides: TGTGCCAGTAGGATAACCCGGGACAGGGAGGCGAACACTGAAGCTTTCTTT. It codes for CASRITRDREANTEAFF.

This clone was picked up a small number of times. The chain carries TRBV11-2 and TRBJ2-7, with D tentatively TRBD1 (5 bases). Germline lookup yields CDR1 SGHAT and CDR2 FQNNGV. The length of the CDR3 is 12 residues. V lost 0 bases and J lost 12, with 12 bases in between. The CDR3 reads CASSLDRTGVYF. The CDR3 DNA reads TGTGCCAGCAGCTTAGATCGAACAGGCGTGTACTTC.

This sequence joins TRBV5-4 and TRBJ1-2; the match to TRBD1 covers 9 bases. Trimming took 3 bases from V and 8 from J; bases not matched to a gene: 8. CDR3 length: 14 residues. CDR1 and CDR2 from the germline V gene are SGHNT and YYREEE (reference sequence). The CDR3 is CASSSGDRVLGYTF. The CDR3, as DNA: TGTGCCAGCAGCTCGGGGGACAGGGTCTTAGGCTACACCTTC. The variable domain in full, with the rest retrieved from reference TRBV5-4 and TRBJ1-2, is ETGVTQSPTHLIKTRGQQVTLRCSSQSGHNTVSWYQQALGQGPQFIFQYYREEENGRGNFPPRFSGLQFPNYSSELNVNALELDDSALYLCASSSGDRVLGYTFGSGTRLTVV.

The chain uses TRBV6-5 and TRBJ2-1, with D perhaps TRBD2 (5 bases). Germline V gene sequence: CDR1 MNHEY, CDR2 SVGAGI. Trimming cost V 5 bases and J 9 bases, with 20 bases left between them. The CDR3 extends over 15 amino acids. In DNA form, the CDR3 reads TGTGCCAGCAGTCCCCCTCGAGCGATCGAGGGTGAGCAGTTCTTC. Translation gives CASSPPRAIEGEQFF.

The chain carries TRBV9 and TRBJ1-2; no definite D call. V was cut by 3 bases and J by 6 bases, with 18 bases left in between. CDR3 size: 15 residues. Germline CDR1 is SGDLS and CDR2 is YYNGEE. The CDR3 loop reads CASSASAGIADGYTF. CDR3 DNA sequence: TGTGCCAGCAGCGCCAGCGCGGGTATCGCGGATGGCTACACCTTC. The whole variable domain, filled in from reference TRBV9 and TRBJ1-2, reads DSGVTQTPKHLITATGQRVTLRCSPRSGDLSVYWYQQSLDQGLQFLIQYYNGEERAKGNILERFSAQQFPDLHSELNLSSLELGDSALYFCASSASAGIADGYTFGSGTRLTVV.

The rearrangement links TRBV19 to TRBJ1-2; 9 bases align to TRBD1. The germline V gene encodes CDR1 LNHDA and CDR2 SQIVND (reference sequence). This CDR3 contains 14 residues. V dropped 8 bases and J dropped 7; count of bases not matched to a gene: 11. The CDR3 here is CASWDPGQGFGYTF. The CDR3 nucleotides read TGTGCCAGTTGGGACCCGGGACAGGGTTTTGGCTACACCTTC.